A selection of T cell receptor beta chains follows, all from one sample in a study of graft-versus-host responses after intestinal transplantation. Their cognate antigens are unknown. Here immunoSEQ multiplex PCR was the method, and the copy in TCRdb shows in-frame clones only, minus some. Of more than 70,000 clones listed, around 93% are singletons. This sample comprised unstimulated CD8+ T cells sorted from spleen or lymph node cells, obtained before transplant. These receptors originate from a human donor who was the organ donor for an intestinal transplant. The CDR3 runs from the conserved cysteine through the conserved F or W. A D gene is named only where the DNA matches it firmly. A row's size may be missing; if present it is once, few, many or a size class.

clone_size	j_call	v_call	d_call	cdr3_nt	cdr3_aa
NA	TRBJ2-1	TRBV29-1	TRBD2	TGCAGCGTTTCGGGACTAGCGGGGTACAATGAGCAGTTCTTC	CSVSGLAGYNEQFF
NA	TRBJ2-5	TRBV6-5	NA	TGTGCCAGCAGTTACCAGGATAGCGGAGAGACCCAGTACTTC	CASSYQDSGETQYF
NA	TRBJ2-7	TRBV7-8	TRBD2	TGTGCCAGCAGCTTAGGGACTAGCGGGGGTTACGAGCAGTACTTC	CASSLGTSGGYEQYF
NA	TRBJ2-5	TRBV9	NA	TGTGCCAGCAGCGTAGGGGGACTCCAAGAGACCCAGTACTTC	CASSVGGLQETQYF
NA	TRBJ1-6	TRBV27	NA	TGTGCCAGCAGTTTACCCAGGGGTTATAATTCACCCCTCCACTTT	CASSLPRGYNSPLHF
NA	TRBJ1-2	TRBV9	TRBD1	TGTGCCAGCAGCGTGGGACAGGGGGCGCCTCATGGCTACACCTTC	CASSVGQGAPHGYTF
NA	TRBJ2-1	TRBV6-1	TRBD2	TGTGCCAGCAGTGAACTAGCGGGGGACTACAATGAGCAGTTCTTC	CASSELAGDYNEQFF
NA	TRBJ2-7	TRBV6-1	TRBD2	TGTGCCAGCAGTGAAAGGCGGGGGGCCGCGTACGAGCAGTACTTC	CASSERRGAAYEQYF
NA	TRBJ2-3	TRBV7-2	TRBD2	TGTGCCAGCAGCTCCCCCCGGGACTACTCGGACGATACGCAGTATTTT	CASSSPRDYSDDTQYF
NA	TRBJ2-7	TRBV7-6	TRBD2	TGTGCCAGCAGCCCCCGGGAGCTACAGGGGACTAGCGGGGGATTGGGTTACGAGCAGTACTTC	CASSPRELQGTSGGLGYEQYF
few	TRBJ2-7	TRBV6-6	NA	TGTGCCAGCAGTTACTCTTCAGGTCGGTACGAGCAGTACTTC	CASSYSSGRYEQYF
NA	TRBJ2-7	TRBV15	NA	TGTGCCACCAGCAGAGATTCATCCGGGTTCGGGGAGCAGTACTTC	CATSRDSSGFGEQYF
NA	TRBJ1-2	TRBV19	NA	TGTGCCAGTAGTATAACAGGGTCTGGGCGCGGCTACACCTTC	CASSITGSGRGYTF
NA	TRBJ2-1	TRBV7-2	TRBD1	TGTGCCAGCAGCTTGGGACAGGGAGTGGAAACCTACAATGAGCAGTTCTTC	CASSLGQGVETYNEQFF
NA	TRBJ2-3	TRBV9	TRBD2	TGTGCCAGCAGCGCGCAGGGACTAGCGGCTTACACAGATACGCAGTATTTT	CASSAQGLAAYTDTQYF
NA	TRBJ1-5	TRBV6-5	NA	TGTGCCAGCAGTTACTCAGTCCGGGATCCCCAGCATTTT	CASSYSVRDPQHF
NA	TRBJ2-3	TRBV6-6	TRBD1	TGTGCCAGCAGTTACAAGGGACAGGGGAGGGATACGCAGTATTTT	CASSYKGQGRDTQYF
NA	TRBJ1-1	TRBV18	NA	TGTGCCAGCTCACAGCGCGGGACGGAGGCTTTCTTT	CASSQRGTEAFF
NA	TRBJ1-2	TRBV6-4	TRBD1	TGTGCCAGCAGTGCCCCGGGACAGGGGGATGGCTACACCTTC	CASSAPGQGDGYTF
NA	TRBJ1-2	TRBV4-3	TRBD1	TGCGCCAGCAGCCACGGACAGGGGGGATCTTACTATGGCTACACCTTC	CASSHGQGGSYYGYTF
NA	TRBJ2-3	TRBV9	NA	TGTGCCAGCAGCGTAGTGGGGGGTAGCACAGATACGCAGTATTTT	CASSVVGGSTDTQYF
NA	TRBJ1-2	TRBV30	NA	TGTGCCTGGAGTGTACGCAGGTTCTATGGCCACACCTTC	CAWSVRRFYGHTF
NA	TRBJ1-1	TRBV4-1	NA	TGCGCCAGCAGCTCAAGCGGCCCGCCGGGACTTCGGAACACTGAAGCTTTCTTT	CASSSSGPPGLRNTEAFF
NA	TRBJ2-7	TRBV4-1	NA	TGCGCCAGCAGCCAAGTCCTAGCAGGTACCTACGAGCAGTACTTC	CASSQVLAGTYEQYF
NA	TRBJ2-7	TRBV19	NA	TGTGCCAGTAGTAGTGACAGGCGTCCCTACGAGCAGTACTTC	CASSSDRRPYEQYF
NA	TRBJ2-7	TRBV4-2	NA	TGTGCCAGCAGCCAAGGCGCCGGGAGCTCCTACGAGCAGTACTTC	CASSQGAGSSYEQYF
NA	TRBJ2-7	TRBV9	NA	TGTGCCAGCAGCGGCGGGGGCGGGACCCCCGGAACCTACGAGCAGTACTTC	CASSGGGGTPGTYEQYF
NA	TRBJ2-3	TRBV2	NA	TGTGCCAGCAGTGCGCCTGAAAACTTAGATACGCAGTATTTT	CASSAPENLDTQYF
NA	TRBJ1-2	TRBV4-3	TRBD1	TGCGCCAGCAGCGGACAGACAGGGTTTGGCTACACCTTC	CASSGQTGFGYTF
NA	TRBJ1-2	TRBV7-3	NA	TGTGCCAGCAGCTTGGGAGGGATGGATGGCTACACCTTC	CASSLGGMDGYTF
NA	TRBJ2-3	TRBV4-3	TRBD2	TGCGCCAGCAGCCGGGGACTAGCGGGGGCAGGGGATACGCAGTATTTT	CASSRGLAGAGDTQYF
NA	TRBJ2-7	TRBV5-1	NA	TGCGCCAGCAGCTTCGGCGGCTCCTACGAGCAGTACTTC	CASSFGGSYEQYF
NA	TRBJ2-7	TRBV19	TRBD1	TGTGCCAGTAGTATAGGGACAGGCTCCTACGAGCAGTACTTC	CASSIGTGSYEQYF
NA	TRBJ2-5	TRBV4-3	NA	TGCGCCAGCAGCCAAGATGGTCCACTCGAGGGAGAGACCCAGTACTTC	CASSQDGPLEGETQYF
NA	TRBJ2-7	TRBV15	NA	TGTGCCACCAGCAGAGATGGGGGGTCCTCGTACGAGCAGTACTTC	CATSRDGGSSYEQYF
NA	TRBJ2-5	TRBV19	TRBD2	TGTGCCAGTAGCCTCCTTGGGGAGGGGTTGGAGACCCAGTACTTC	CASSLLGEGLETQYF
NA	TRBJ1-1	TRBV5-6	NA	TGTGCCAGCAGCTTGAACTTCAACACTGAAGCTTTCTTT	CASSLNFNTEAFF
NA	TRBJ2-1	TRBV28	TRBD2	TGTGCCAGCAGTTTTTTTGCGGGGGGTAAGTTCGTCGCCAATGAGCAGTTCTTC	CASSFFAGGKFVANEQFF
NA	TRBJ2-7	TRBV5-6	NA	TGTGCCAGCAGCTTGAACCTGGCGGGACTCTTCTACGAGCAGTACTTC	CASSLNLAGLFYEQYF
NA	TRBJ2-7	TRBV27	TRBD1	TGTGCCAGCAGCTCCGGGACAGGCCCCTACGAGCAGTACTTC	CASSSGTGPYEQYF